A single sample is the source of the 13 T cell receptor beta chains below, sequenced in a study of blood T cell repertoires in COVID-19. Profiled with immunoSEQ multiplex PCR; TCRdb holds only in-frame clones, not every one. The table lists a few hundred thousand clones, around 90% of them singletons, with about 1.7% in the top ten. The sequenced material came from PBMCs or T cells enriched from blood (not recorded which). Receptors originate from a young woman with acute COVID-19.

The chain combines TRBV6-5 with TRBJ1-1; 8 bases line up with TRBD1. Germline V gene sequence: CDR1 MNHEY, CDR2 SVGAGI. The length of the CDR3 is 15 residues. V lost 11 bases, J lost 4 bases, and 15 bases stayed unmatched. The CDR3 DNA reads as TGTGCCGTAGGACAGGGTCTGACCCCCCTCACTGAAGCTTTCTTT. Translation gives CAVGQGLTPLTEAFF.

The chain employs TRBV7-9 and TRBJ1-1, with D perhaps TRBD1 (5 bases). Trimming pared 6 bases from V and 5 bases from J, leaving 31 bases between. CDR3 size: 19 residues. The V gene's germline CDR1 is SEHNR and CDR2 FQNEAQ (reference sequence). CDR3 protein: CASRQDRTAGGFSGTEAFF. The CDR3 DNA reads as TGTGCCAGCAGGCAAGACCGGACGGCCGGGGGGTTTAGTGGAACTGAAGCTTTCTTT.

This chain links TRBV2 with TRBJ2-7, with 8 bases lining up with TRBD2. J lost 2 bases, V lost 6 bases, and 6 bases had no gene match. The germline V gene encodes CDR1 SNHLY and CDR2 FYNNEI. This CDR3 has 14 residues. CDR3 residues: CASSGASGPYEQYF. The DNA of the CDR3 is TGTGCCAGCAGCGGGGCTAGCGGGCCCTACGAGCAGTACTTC.

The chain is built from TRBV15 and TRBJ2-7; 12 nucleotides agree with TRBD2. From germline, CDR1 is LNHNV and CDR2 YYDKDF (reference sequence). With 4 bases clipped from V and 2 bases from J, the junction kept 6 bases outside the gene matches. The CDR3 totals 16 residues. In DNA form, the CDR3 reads TGTGCCACCAGCACCGGAGGACTAGCGGGAACCTACGAGCAGTACTTC. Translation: CATSTGGLAGTYEQYF.

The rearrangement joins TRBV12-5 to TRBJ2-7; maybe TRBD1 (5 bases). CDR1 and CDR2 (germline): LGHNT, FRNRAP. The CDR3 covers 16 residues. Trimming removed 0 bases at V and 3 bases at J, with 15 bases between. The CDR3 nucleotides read TGTGCTAGTGGTTTGGTACTTGGTGACAGAGACTACGAGCAGTACTTC. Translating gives CASGLVLGDRDYEQYF. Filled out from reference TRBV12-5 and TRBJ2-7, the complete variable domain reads DARVTQTPRHKVTEMGQEVTMRCQPILGHNTVFWYRQTMMQGLELLAYFRNRAPLDDSGMPKDRFSAEMPDATLATLKIQPSEPRDSAVYFCASGLVLGDRDYEQYFGPGTRLTVT.

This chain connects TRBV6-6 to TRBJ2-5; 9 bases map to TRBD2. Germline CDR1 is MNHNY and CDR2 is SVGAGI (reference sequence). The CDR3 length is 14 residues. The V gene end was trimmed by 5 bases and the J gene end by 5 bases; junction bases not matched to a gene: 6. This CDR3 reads CASSKTSGLETQYF. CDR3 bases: TGTGCCAGCAGTAAGACTAGCGGTTTGGAGACCCAGTACTTC.

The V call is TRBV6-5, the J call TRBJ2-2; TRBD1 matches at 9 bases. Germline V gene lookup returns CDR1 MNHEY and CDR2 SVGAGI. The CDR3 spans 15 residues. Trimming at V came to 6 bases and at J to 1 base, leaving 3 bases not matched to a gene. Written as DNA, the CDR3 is TGTGCCAGCAGACCGGACAGGGGGAACACCGGGGAGCTGTTTTTT. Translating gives CASRPDRGNTGELFF.

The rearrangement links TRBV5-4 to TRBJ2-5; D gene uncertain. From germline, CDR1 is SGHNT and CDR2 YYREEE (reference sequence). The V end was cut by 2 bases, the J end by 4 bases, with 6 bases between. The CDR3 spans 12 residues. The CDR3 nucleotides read TGTGCCAGCAGCTTTGGGCTAGAGACCCAGTACTTC. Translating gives CASSFGLETQYF. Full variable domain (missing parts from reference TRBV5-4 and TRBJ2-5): ETGVTQSPTHLIKTRGQQVTLRCSSQSGHNTVSWYQQALGQGPQFIFQYYREEENGRGNFPPRFSGLQFPNYSSELNVNALELDDSALYLCASSFGLETQYFGPGTRLLVL.

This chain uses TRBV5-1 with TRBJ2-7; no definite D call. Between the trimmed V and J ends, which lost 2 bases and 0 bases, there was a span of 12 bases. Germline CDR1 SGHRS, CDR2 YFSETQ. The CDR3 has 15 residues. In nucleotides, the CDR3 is TGCGCCAGCAGCTTAGTTACCGGTCCCTCCTACGAGCAGTACTTC. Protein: CASSLVTGPSYEQYF.

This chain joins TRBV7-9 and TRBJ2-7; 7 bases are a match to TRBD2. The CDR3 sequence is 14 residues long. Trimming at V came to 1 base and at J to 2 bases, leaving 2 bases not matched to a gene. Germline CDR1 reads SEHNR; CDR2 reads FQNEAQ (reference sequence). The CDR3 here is CASSLVAGAYEQYF. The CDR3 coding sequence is TGTGCCAGCAGCTTAGTCGCGGGGGCCTACGAGCAGTACTTC. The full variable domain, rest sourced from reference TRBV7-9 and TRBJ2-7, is DTGVSQNPRHKITKRGQNVTFRCDPISEHNRLYWYRQTLGQGPEFLTYFQNEAQLEKSRLLSDRFSAERPKGSFSTLEIQRTEQGDSAMYLCASSLVAGAYEQYFGPGTRLTVT.

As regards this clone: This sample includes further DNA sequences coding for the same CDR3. The CDR3 DNA is TGCGCCAGCAGCCACGGGAGCGGACTCTACAATGAGCAGTTCTTC. It codes for CASSHGSGLYNEQFF. This chain uses TRBV4-3 with TRBJ2-1; D may be TRBD2 (6 bases). Germline CDR1 LGHNA, CDR2 YSLEER. The CDR3 has 15 residues. V was pared by 3 bases and J by 3 bases, with 12 bases between.

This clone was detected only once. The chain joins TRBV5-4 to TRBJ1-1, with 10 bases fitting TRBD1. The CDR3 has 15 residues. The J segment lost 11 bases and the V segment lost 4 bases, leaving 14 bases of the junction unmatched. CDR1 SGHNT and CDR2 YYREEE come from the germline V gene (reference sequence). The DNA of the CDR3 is TGTGCCAGCAGCGCCATCGCGGGGGACAGGGGATCTGCTTTCTTT. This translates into CASSAIAGDRGSAFF.

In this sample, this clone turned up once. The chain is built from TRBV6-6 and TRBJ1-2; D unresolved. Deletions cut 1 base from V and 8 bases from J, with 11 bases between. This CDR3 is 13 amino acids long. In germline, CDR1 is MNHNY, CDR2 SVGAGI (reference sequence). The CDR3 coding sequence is TGTGCCAGCAGTTACTACCCCCCGAGAGGCTACACCTTC. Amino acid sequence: CASSYYPPRGYTF.